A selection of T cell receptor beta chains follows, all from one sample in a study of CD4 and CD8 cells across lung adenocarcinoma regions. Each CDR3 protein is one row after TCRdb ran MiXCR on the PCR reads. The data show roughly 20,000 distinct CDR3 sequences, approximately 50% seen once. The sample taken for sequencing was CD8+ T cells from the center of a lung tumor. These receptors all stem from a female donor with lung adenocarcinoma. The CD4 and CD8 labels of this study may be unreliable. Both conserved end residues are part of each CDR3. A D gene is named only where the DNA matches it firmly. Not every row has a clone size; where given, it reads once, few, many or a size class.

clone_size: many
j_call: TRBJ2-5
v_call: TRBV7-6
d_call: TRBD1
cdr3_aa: CASSLVGTGETQYF
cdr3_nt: TGTGCCAGCAGCTTAGTTGGGACAGGGGAGACCCAGTACTTC

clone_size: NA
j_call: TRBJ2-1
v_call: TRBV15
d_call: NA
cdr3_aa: CATSRGRGSSYNEQFF
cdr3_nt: TGTGCCACCAGCAGAGGACGGGGAAGCTCCTACAATGAGCAGTTCTTC

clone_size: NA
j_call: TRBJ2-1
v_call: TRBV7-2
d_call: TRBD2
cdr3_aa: CASSSGPGLAGGEAEYF
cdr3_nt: TGTGCCAGCAGCTCGGGGCCGGGACTAGCGGGAGGGGAGGCTGAGTATTTT

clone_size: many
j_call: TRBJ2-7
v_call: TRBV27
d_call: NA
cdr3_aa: CASSSQGSRIYEQYF
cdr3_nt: TGTGCCAGCAGTTCACAGGGCAGTCGGATCTACGAGCAGTACTTC

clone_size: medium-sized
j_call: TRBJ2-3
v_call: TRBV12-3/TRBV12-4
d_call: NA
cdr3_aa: CASSPKGTDTQYF
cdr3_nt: TGTGCCAGCAGTCCTAAAGGCACAGATACGCAGTATTTT

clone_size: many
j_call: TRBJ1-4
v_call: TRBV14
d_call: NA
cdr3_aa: CASSRSLRATNEKLFF
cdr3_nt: TGTGCCAGCAGCCGTAGCCTAAGGGCTACTAATGAAAAACTGTTTTTT

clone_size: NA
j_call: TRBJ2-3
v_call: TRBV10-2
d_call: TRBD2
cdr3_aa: CASSDPQGGEQYF
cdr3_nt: TGCGCCAGCAGTGATCCCCAGGGAGGGGAGCAGTATTTT

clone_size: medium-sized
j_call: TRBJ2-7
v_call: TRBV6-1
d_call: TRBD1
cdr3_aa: CASSEPGQGSYEQYF
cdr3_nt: TGTGCCAGCAGTGAACCGGGACAGGGATCCTACGAGCAGTACTTC

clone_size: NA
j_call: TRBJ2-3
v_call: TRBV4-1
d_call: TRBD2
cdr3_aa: CASSPVVAGRQPDTQYF
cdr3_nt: TGCGCCAGCAGTCCCGTAGTAGCGGGAAGGCAGCCAGATACCCAGTACTTT

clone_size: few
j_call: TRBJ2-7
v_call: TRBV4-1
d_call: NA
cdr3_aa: CASSQQERGRGYEQYF
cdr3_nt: TGCGCCAGCAGCCAACAAGAGAGGGGGAGGGGATACGAGCAGTACTTC

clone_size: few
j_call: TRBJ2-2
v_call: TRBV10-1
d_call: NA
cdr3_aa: CASSDGTYGELFF
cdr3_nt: TGCGCCAGCAGCGACGGGACTTACGGGGAGCTGTTTTTT

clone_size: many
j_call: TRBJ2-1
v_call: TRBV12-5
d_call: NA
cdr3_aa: CASGLTGNEQFF
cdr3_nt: TGTGCTAGTGGTTTAACCGGGAATGAGCAGTTCTTC

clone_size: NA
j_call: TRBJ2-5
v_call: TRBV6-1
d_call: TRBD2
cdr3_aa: CASSEGGVAGDPDTQYF
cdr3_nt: TGTGCCAGCAGTGAGGGGGGAGTAGCGGGCGACCCAGATACGCAGTACTTT

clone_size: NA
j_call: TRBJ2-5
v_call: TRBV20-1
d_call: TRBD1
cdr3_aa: CSATTGYYNEQYF
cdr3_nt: TGCAGTGCTACGACAGGGTACTACAATGAGCAGTACTTC

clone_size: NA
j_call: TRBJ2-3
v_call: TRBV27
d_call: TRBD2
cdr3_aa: CGSAGGQGKNMQYF
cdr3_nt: TGTGGCAGCGCGGGGGGGCAGGGCAAAAACATGCAGTATTTT

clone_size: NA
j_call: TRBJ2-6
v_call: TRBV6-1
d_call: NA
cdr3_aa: CASSEAPQQGTLTF
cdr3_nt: TGTGCCAGCAGTGAAGCGCCCCAGCAGGGGACCCTGACTTTC

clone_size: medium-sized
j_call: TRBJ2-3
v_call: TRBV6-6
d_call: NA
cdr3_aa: CATQPPGTTDTQYF
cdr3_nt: TGTGCCACTCAACCTCCCGGGACCACAGATACGCAGTATTTT

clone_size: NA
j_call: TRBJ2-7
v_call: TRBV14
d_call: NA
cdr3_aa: CASSQDLDYEQYF
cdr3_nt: TGTGCCAGCAGCCAAGATCTAGACTACGAGCAGTACTTC

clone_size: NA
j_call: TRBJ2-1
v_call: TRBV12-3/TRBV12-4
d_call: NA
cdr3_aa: CASSPYGVNEQFF
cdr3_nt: TGTGCCAGCAGTCCCTATGGAGTGAATGAGCAGTTCTTC

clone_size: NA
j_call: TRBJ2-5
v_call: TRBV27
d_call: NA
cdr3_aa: CASGQRVGLQDTQYF
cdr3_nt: TGTGCCAGCGGGCAGCGGGTAGGACTCCAAGATACCCAGTACTTC

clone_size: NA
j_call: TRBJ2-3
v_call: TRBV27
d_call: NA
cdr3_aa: CGSRPGVGVKDTQYF
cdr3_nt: TGTGGCAGCAGGCCGGGGGTGGGAGTCAAAGATACGCAGTATTTC

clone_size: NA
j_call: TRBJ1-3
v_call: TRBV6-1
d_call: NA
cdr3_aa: CASSEGTDGNTIYF
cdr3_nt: TGTGCCAGCAGTGAAGGGACAGATGGAAACACCATATATTTT

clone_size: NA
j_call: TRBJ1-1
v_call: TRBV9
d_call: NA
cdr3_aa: CASSETRPGPGLNTEAFF
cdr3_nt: TGTGCCAGCAGCGAGACCCGACCGGGACCCGGTTTAAACACTGAAGCTTTCTTT

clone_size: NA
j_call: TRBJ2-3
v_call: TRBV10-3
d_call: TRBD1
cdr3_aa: CAIGTGHEDTQYF
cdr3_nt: TGTGCCATCGGGACAGGGCATGAAGATACGCAGTATTTT

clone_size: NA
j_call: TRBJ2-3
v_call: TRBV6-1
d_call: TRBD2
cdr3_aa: CASSVTPVGRGGSGQDTQYF
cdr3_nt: TGTGCCAGCAGCGTTACCCCGGTGGGGCGCGGGGGTAGTGGCCAAGATACGCAGTACTTT

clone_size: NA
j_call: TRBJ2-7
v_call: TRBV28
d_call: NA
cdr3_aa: CASSSPAGTNEQYF
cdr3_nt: TGTGCCAGCAGCTCCCCGGCAGGGACGAACGAGCAGTACTTC

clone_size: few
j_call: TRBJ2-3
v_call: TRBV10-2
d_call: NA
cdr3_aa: CARGLGGKSIQYF
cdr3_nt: TGCGCCAGGGGGCTGGGAGGCAAAAGCATTCAGTATTTC

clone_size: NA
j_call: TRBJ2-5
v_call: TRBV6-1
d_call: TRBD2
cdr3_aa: CGGGGGSGDQEIQYF
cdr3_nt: TGTGGCGGGGGGGGCGGTAGCGGTGACCAAGAGATCCAGTACTTC

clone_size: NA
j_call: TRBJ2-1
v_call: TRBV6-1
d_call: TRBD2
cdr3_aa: CASTAGGYTEQFF
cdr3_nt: TGTGCCAGCACAGCGGGAGGGTATACTGAGCAGTTCTTC

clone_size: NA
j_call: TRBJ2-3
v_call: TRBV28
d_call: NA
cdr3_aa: CASSPGGATGTDTQYF
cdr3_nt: TGTGCCAGCAGCCCAGGGGGGGCAACGGGCACAGATACGCAGTATTTT

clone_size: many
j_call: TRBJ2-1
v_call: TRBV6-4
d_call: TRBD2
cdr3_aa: CASSDGDGRAEQFF
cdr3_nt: TGTGCCAGCAGTGATGGCGACGGGAGGGCTGAGCAGTTCTTC

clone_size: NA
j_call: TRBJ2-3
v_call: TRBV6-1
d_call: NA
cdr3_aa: CASRVATGELYF
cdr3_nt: TGTGCCAGCCGGGTTGCAACCGGTGAGCTGTATTTT

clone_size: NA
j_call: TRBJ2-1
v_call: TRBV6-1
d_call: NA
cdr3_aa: CGRGLGGRGQDTQYF
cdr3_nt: TGTGGCAGGGGACTGGGGGGCCGTGGCCAAGATACCCAGTATTTC

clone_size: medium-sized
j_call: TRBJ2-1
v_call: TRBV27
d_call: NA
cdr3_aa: CASRKMSSSYNEQFF
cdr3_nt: TGTGCCAGCAGGAAAATGTCAAGCTCCTACAATGAGCAGTTCTTC

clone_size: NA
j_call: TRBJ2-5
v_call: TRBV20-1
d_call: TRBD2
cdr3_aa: CSARDLGLVTGTQYF
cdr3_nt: TGCAGTGCTAGAGATTTAGGACTAGTGACGGGGACCCAGTACTTC

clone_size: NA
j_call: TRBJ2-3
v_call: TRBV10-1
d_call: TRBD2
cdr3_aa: CASSERGEGTDTQYF
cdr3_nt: TGCGCCAGCAGTGAGCGGGGGGAGGGCACAGATACGCAGTATTTT

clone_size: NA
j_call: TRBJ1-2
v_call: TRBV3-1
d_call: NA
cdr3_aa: CASSQRSRGWNRGYTF
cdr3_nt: TGTGCCAGCAGCCAAAGATCAAGGGGGTGGAATCGTGGCTACACCTTC

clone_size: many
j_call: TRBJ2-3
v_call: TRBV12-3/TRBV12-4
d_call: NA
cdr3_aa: CASSLVRGSTDTQYF
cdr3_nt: TGTGCCAGCAGTTTAGTGCGGGGTAGCACAGATACGCAGTATTTT

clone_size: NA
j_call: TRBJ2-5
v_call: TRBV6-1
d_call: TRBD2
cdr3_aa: CASSEDTGGEKDTQYF
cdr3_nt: TGTGCCAGCAGTGAAGACACGGGAGGGGAGAAAGATACCCAGTACTTC

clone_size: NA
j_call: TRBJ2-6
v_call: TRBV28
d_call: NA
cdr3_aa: CAGRGVSGTNTQYF
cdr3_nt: TGTGCCGGCAGGGGTGTGAGCGGCACAAATACTCAGTATTTC

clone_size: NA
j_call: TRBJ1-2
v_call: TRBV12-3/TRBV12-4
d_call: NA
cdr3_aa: CASSLGRDYGYTF
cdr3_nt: TGTGCCAGCAGTTTGGGCAGGGACTATGGCTACACCTTC

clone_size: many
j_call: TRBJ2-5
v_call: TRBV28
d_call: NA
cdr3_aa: CASNLWGSHAWVETQYF
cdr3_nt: TGTGCCAGCAACTTATGGGGGAGCCACGCTTGGGTTGAGACCCAGTACTTC

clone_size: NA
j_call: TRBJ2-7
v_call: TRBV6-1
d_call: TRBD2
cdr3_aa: CASMTPGLAGHEQYF
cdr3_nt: TGTGCCAGCATGACCCCGGGACTAGCGGGCCACGAGCAGTACTTC

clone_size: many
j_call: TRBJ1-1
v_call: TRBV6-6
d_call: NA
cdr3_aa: CASSHRTLGTEAFF
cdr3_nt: TGTGCCAGCAGCCACAGGACCCTGGGCACTGAAGCTTTCTTT

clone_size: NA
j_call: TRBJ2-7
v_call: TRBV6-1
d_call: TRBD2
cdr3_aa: CCGGEGAGGPDTQYF
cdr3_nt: TGTTGCGGGGGGGAAGGGGCGGGAGGCCCAGATACGCAGTACTTC